These 32 T cell receptor beta chains were sequenced from one sample in a study of blood T cells in healthy people across ages. Next came a second PCR, run for roughly 6 to 11 cycles, which used a sample-barcoded 5' primer along with a J-beta primer mix. Via MiXCR, TCRdb re-called the 5' RACE reads, giving one row per CDR3 protein. The sample shows roughly 1,500,000 distinct CDR3 sequences, 30% to 40% of them seen only once. Sequenced: blood. The receptors shown here come from a woman in her 30s in good health.

This clonotype was picked up one time. CDR3 residues: CASSQTTGSNGYTF. CDR3 coding DNA: TGTGCCAGCAGTCAGACTACAGGGTCTAATGGCTACACCTTC. This chain joins TRBV6-2 or TRBV6-3 and TRBJ1-2; the D gene is possibly TRBD1 (6 bases). This CDR3 is built from 14 residues. In germline, CDR1 is MNHEY, CDR2 SVGEGT. V shed 5 bases and J shed 6 bases, with 16 bases lying between them.

V gene TRBV11-2 combines with J gene TRBJ2-3; a possible D gene is TRBD1 (5 bases). The V and J ends lost 5 bases and 0 bases respectively, with 21 bases between them. Germline values: CDR1 SGHAT, CDR2 FQNNGV. The length of the CDR3 is 18 residues. The chain's CDR3 is CASSTRKNTGSSTDTQYF. The CDR3 DNA reads TGTGCCAGCAGCACCCGAAAAAATACAGGTTCCAGCACAGATACGCAGTATTTT.

V and J are TRBV29-1 and TRBJ1-2; tentatively, D is TRBD1 (5 bases). V was clipped by 1 base and J by 4 bases, with 16 bases between them. Germline assignment: CDR1 SQVTM and CDR2 ANQGSEA. This CDR3 is 15 amino acids long. The CDR3 DNA sequence: TGCAGCGTTGAAGTCCGGGGACCCATAATCTATGGCTACACCTTC. This sequence encodes CSVEVRGPIIYGYTF.

This clonotype has just one count. Germline is not matched at one junction end, which may reflect a read error. The chain links TRBV29-1 to TRBJ2-2, with 7 bases lining up with TRBD1. CDR1 and CDR2 (germline): SQVTM, ANQGSEA. The CDR3 is 16 residues long. For the CDR3, the DNA is TGCAGCGTTGAAGATCGCGACAGGGAGAACGCCGGGGAGCTGTTTTTT. Translated: CSVEDRDRENAGELFF.

The rearrangement links TRBV5-1 to TRBJ2-5, with D uncertain. The CDR3 totals 13 residues. Trimming stripped 0 bases from V and 13 bases from J, with 16 bases between. Germline CDR1 reads SGHRS; CDR2 reads YFSETQ. DNA for the CDR3: TGCGCCAGCAGCTTGGCTGACATCCCGGAGCGGTACTTC. Its translation is CASSLADIPERYF.

This sequence joins TRBV7-9 and TRBJ2-7; 8 nucleotides align to TRBD1. Looked up from germline, CDR1 is SEHNR and CDR2 is FQNEAQ (reference sequence). The CDR3 runs 12 residues. V dropped 5 bases and J dropped 11; count of bases not matched to a gene: 8. The CDR3 loop reads CASSLPGQDKYF. For the CDR3, the DNA is TGTGCCAGCAGCCTTCCGGGACAGGATAAGTACTTC.

The chain combines TRBV12-3 or TRBV12-4 with TRBJ2-4; 9 bases agree with TRBD2. V lost 1 base, J lost 1 base, and 2 bases stayed unmatched. There are 16 residues in the CDR3. The CDR3 nucleotides read TGTGCCAGCAGTTTAGTGGCGGGAGGGGCCAAAAACATTCAGTACTTC. Its protein product is CASSLVAGGAKNIQYF.

This clonotype was found a few times. The chain couples TRBV28 to TRBJ2-5, with 7 bases matching TRBD2. The CDR3 contains 14 residues. Germline-derived CDR1 and CDR2 are MDHEN and SYDVKM. Losses at the gene ends were 3 bases for V and 6 bases for J; bases not matched to a gene: 7. CDR3: CASSFRGSGKTQYF. CDR3 bases: TGTGCCAGCAGTTTTCGGGGAAGCGGGAAGACCCAGTACTTC.

This chain connects TRBV4-1 to TRBJ2-1; 10 bases fit TRBD2. CDR3 length: 15 amino acids. The J segment lost 10 bases and the V segment lost 0 bases, leaving 6 bases of the junction unmatched. Germline-derived CDR1 and CDR2 are MGHRA and YSYEKL. As DNA, the CDR3 is TGCGCCAGCAGCCAAGAACCGGGACTAGCGAAAGAGCAGTTCTTC. This gives the protein CASSQEPGLAKEQFF.

V gene TRBV6-1 combines with J gene TRBJ1-4, with D hard to call. Trimming stripped 2 bases from V and 3 bases from J, with 7 bases between. This CDR3 is 14 amino acids long. The V gene's germline CDR1 is MNHNS and CDR2 SASEGT. CDR3 nucleotide sequence: TGTGCCAGCAGTGAATTTTCAGCTAATGAAAAACTGTTTTTT. This gives the protein CASSEFSANEKLFF.

The V gene is TRBV28, the J gene TRBJ2-2; 9 bases are shared with TRBD2. The trim removed 6 bases at V and 1 base at J, leaving 3 bases unmatched. The germline V gene encodes CDR1 MDHEN and CDR2 SYDVKM. This CDR3 is 15 amino acids long. The CDR3 DNA reads TGTGCCAGCAGCAGCGGGGGGAGGAACACCGGGGAGCTGTTTTTT. Translated: CASSSGGRNTGELFF. The whole variable domain, filled in from reference TRBV28 and TRBJ2-2, reads DVKVTQSSRYLVKRTGEKVFLECVQDMDHENMFWYRQDPGLGLRLIYFSYDVKMKEKGDIPEGYSVSREKKERFSLILESASTNQTSMYLCASSSGGRNTGELFFGEGSRLTVL.

The sample holds a few counts of this clonotype. The chain has TRBV27 and TRBJ2-1; D may be TRBD1 (5 bases). This CDR3 is 12 amino acids long. CDR1 and CDR2 (germline): MNHEY, SMNVEV (reference sequence). Trimming pared 5 bases from V and 4 bases from J, leaving 6 bases between. CDR3 protein: CASSNRYNEQFF. As DNA, the CDR3 is TGTGCCAGCAGTAACAGGTACAATGAGCAGTTCTTC.

The sample holds a few counts of this clonotype. The chain combines TRBV20-1 with TRBJ2-1; the D is unclear. From germline, CDR1 is DFQATT and CDR2 SNEGSKA (reference sequence). The CDR3 is 14 residues long. V shed 6 bases and J shed 5 bases, with 17 bases lying between them. CDR3 DNA: TGCAGTGCGACCCGGCCCGGACGTAACAATGAGCAGTTCTTC. Protein sequence: CSATRPGRNNEQFF.

The J gene is TRBJ2-1, the V gene TRBV20-1; D possibly corresponds to TRBD2 (5 bases). V lost 0 bases, J lost 3 bases, and 15 bases lay in between. Germline V lookup: CDR1 DFQATT, CDR2 SNEGSKA (reference sequence). The length of the CDR3 is 16 residues. CDR3 DNA: TGCAGTGCTAGAGACCGAGGGTTACTGGTCTACAATGAGCAGTTCTTC. Its protein is CSARDRGLLVYNEQFF.

This sequence joins TRBV19 and TRBJ2-4, with D unresolved. Germline assignment: CDR1 LNHDA and CDR2 SQIVND (reference sequence). The V end lost 1 base, the J end lost 4 bases, and 8 bases lay between the germline ends. The CDR3 is made up of 14 amino acids. CDR3 DNA: TGTGCCAGTAGTATAGGCACGAATAAAAACATTCAGTACTTC. This gives the protein CASSIGTNKNIQYF.

The chain links TRBV28 to TRBJ2-4; tentatively, D is TRBD1 (5 bases). Matching the DNA end better, TRBJ2-7 makes the J call doubtful. There are 15 residues in the CDR3. Germline CDR1 and CDR2: MDHEN and SYDVKM. The CDR3 spells CASSPAGPTGYEQYF. The DNA of the CDR3 is TGTGCCAGCAGCCCCGCAGGGCCCACAGGCTACGAGCAGTACTTC.

This clonotype showed up many times. The chain carries TRBV11-1 and TRBJ1-2; D is undetermined. The V and J ends lost 4 bases and 3 bases respectively, with 18 bases between them. Germline lookup yields CDR1 SGHAT and CDR2 FQDESV (reference sequence). This CDR3 region has 16 residues. CDR3 nucleotide sequence: TGTGCCAGCAGCTCGCGAGATCCCGATCTTCACTATGGCTACACCTTC. Translating gives CASSSRDPDLHYGYTF. Full variable domain (outside the CDR3, taken from reference TRBV11-1 and TRBJ1-2): EAEVAQSPRYKITEKSQAVAFWCDPISGHATLYWYRQILGQGPELLVQFQDESVVDDSQLPKDRFSAERLKGVDSTLKIQPAELGDSAMYLCASSSRDPDLHYGYTFGSGTRLTVV.

V and J are TRBV11-2 and TRBJ2-4; D gene ambiguous. The CDR3 has 16 amino acids. Trimming left V 2 bases short and J 0 bases short, with 11 bases between. Germline V lookup: CDR1 SGHAT, CDR2 FQNNGV. For the CDR3, the DNA is TGTGCCAGCAGCTTAAGGCAGGAATTAGCCAAAAACATTCAGTACTTC. Translating gives CASSLRQELAKNIQYF. The variable domain in full, with the rest retrieved from reference TRBV11-2 and TRBJ2-4, is EAGVAQSPRYKIIEKRQSVAFWCNPISGHATLYWYQQILGQGPKLLIQFQNNGVVDDSQLPKDRFSAERLKGVDSTLKIQPAKLEDSAVYLCASSLRQELAKNIQYFGAGTRLSVL.

This clonotype was seen only once. A junction boundary mismatches the germline segment, possibly from a read error. The chain is built from TRBV25-1 and TRBJ2-7, with 8 bases identical to TRBD1. CDR3 size: 14 residues. The germline CDR1 and CDR2 sequences are MGHDK and SYGVNS. Here the CDR3 reads CASRELGTGHRQYF. For the CDR3, the DNA is TGTGCCAGCAGGGAATTGGGGACAGGTCATCGACAGTACTTC.

This clonotype occurred a few times. The V gene is TRBV12-5, the J gene TRBJ2-1; no definite D call. Per germline, CDR1 LGHNT and CDR2 FRNRAP. The ends were cut back, 0 bases at V and 1 base at J, with 13 bases in the middle. CDR3 length: 17 amino acids. The CDR3 region is CASGLVLDRWSYNEQFF. DNA for the CDR3: TGTGCTAGTGGTTTGGTACTTGATAGATGGTCCTACAATGAGCAGTTCTTC. Full variable domain (outside the CDR3, taken from reference TRBV12-5 and TRBJ2-1): DARVTQTPRHKVTEMGQEVTMRCQPILGHNTVFWYRQTMMQGLELLAYFRNRAPLDDSGMPKDRFSAEMPDATLATLKIQPSEPRDSAVYFCASGLVLDRWSYNEQFFGPGTRLTVL.

V and J are TRBV9 and TRBJ2-5; perhaps TRBD2 as D (7 bases). CDR3 size: 15 residues. V lost 8 bases and J 5 bases, leaving 22 bases between the germline ends. Per germline, CDR1 SGDLS and CDR2 YYNGEE. CDR3 sequence (DNA): TGTGCCAGTACCCTCTGGGGGGGCGTGGAGGAGACCCAGTACTTC. As protein: CASTLWGGVEETQYF.

This clonotype was seen just once. The rearrangement uses TRBV7-9 and TRBJ1-2; unclear D gene. This CDR3 region has 15 residues. Germline V CDR1 and CDR2: SEHNR, FQNEAQ (reference sequence). Trimming cost V 5 bases and J 0 bases, with 13 bases left between them. The CDR3 protein is CASSPAQNPNYGYTF. CDR3 DNA sequence: TGTGCCAGCAGCCCGGCTCAGAATCCTAACTATGGCTACACCTTC.

This clonotype has at least ten counts. The chain carries TRBV5-1 and TRBJ2-7, with TRBD2 matching over 11 bases. The ends lost 0 bases at V and 6 bases at J; junction bases unmatched: 5. The CDR3 consists of 15 residues. Germline V lookup: CDR1 SGHRS, CDR2 YFSETQ. The CDR3 DNA is TGCGCCAGCAGCTTGGCCGGGACTAGCGGACTCGAGCAGTACTTC. Residues: CASSLAGTSGLEQYF.

The chain combines TRBV5-5 with TRBJ2-3; 7 bases map to TRBD2. The ends lost 2 bases at V and 5 bases at J; junction bases unmatched: 11. The CDR3 length is 16 residues. Germline V gene lookup returns CDR1 SGHKS and CDR2 YYEKEE (reference sequence). The CDR3 DNA sequence: TGTGCCAGCAGCTTCTTCATGGCGGGAGCCATAGATACGCAGTATTTT. Protein: CASSFFMAGAIDTQYF. Variable domain in full (rest from reference TRBV5-5 and TRBJ2-3): DAGVTQSPTHLIKTRGQQVTLRCSPISGHKSVSWYQQVLGQGPQFIFQYYEKEERGRGNFPDRFSARQFPNYSSELNVNALLLGDSALYLCASSFFMAGAIDTQYFGPGTRLTVL.

This clonotype was seen only a few times. V is TRBV29-1 and J is TRBJ1-1, with 7 bases fitting TRBD1. The CDR3 is 13 residues long. The V and J ends lost 7 bases and 2 bases, in that order; junction bases with no gene match: 7. CDR1 SQVTM and CDR2 ANQGSEA come from the germline V gene. CDR3: CSGGDRANTEAFF. The CDR3 DNA reads TGCAGCGGAGGGGACAGAGCTAACACTGAAGCTTTCTTT.

This chain uses TRBV6-5 with TRBJ2-3; maybe TRBD1 (6 bases). Trimming stripped 7 bases from V and 6 bases from J, with 17 bases between. The germline V gene encodes CDR1 MNHEY and CDR2 SVGAGI. The CDR3 runs 14 residues. The chain's CDR3 is CASKGHWDVDTQYF. For the CDR3, the DNA is TGTGCCAGCAAGGGACACTGGGATGTTGATACGCAGTATTTT.

This clonotype was recorded a few times. The V gene is TRBV12-3 or TRBV12-4, the J gene TRBJ2-1, with TRBD1 identical over 10 bases. The length of the CDR3 is 16 residues. J lost 7 bases, V lost 6 bases, and 12 bases had no gene match. For the CDR3, the DNA is TGTGCCAGCAGCCCCACCGGGACAGGGGATGTGAATGAGCAGTTCTTC. Protein product: CASSPTGTGDVNEQFF.

This CDR3 is CSASRQNMNTEAFF. CDR3 coding DNA: TGCAGTGCTAGTAGGCAGAACATGAACACTGAAGCTTTCTTT. The rearrangement links TRBV20-1 to TRBJ1-1; D is unresolved. Germline CDR1 DFQATT, CDR2 SNEGSKA (reference sequence). This CDR3 is built from 14 residues. The V end was cut by 3 bases, the J end by 0 bases, with 11 bases between.

This chain links TRBV2 with TRBJ2-5; D gene uncertain. Trimming left V 5 bases short and J 5 bases short, with 15 bases between. The V gene's germline CDR1 is SNHLY and CDR2 FYNNEI. The CDR3 has 14 residues. CDR3 amino acids: CASSPEGFTETQYF. Written as DNA, the CDR3 is TGTGCCAGCAGTCCCGAAGGCTTTACGGAGACCCAGTACTTC.

This clonotype was detected only a few times. The gene calls are TRBV4-1 and TRBJ2-1, with D hard to call. The CDR3 runs 15 residues. Trimming stripped 0 bases from V and 7 bases from J, with 13 bases between. Germline CDR1 reads MGHRA; CDR2 reads YSYEKL. The CDR3 nucleotides are TGCGCCAGCAGCCAAGAAGTGAACAGAAGAAATGAGCAGTTCTTC. It is translated as CASSQEVNRRNEQFF.

This clonotype came up a few times. The gene calls are TRBV7-7 and TRBJ2-5; the D gene could be TRBD1 or TRBD2 (5 bases each). The CDR3 contains 13 residues. Trimming cost V 8 bases and J 5 bases, with 15 bases left between them. Germline V gene data show CDR1 as SSHAT and CDR2 as FNYEAQ (reference sequence). The CDR3 sequence is CASGTSPYETQYF. In DNA form, the CDR3 reads TGTGCCAGCGGGACCTCCCCTTACGAGACCCAGTACTTC.

This clonotype was observed a few times. This chain connects TRBV28 to TRBJ2-1, with 10 bases aligning to TRBD1. The J segment lost 4 bases and the V segment lost 8 bases, leaving 8 bases of the junction unmatched. The CDR3 contains 15 residues. Germline CDR1 and CDR2: MDHEN and SYDVKM. CDR3 residues: CASGFRQGAYNEQFF. CDR3 nucleotide sequence: TGTGCCAGCGGGTTCAGACAGGGGGCATACAATGAGCAGTTCTTC. Based on the CDR3 plus reference TRBV28 and TRBJ2-1, the full variable domain is DVKVTQSSRYLVKRTGEKVFLECVQDMDHENMFWYRQDPGLGLRLIYFSYDVKMKEKGDIPEGYSVSREKKERFSLILESASTNQTSMYLCASGFRQGAYNEQFFGPGTRLTVL.